The following is a T cell receptor beta chain sequence with its context. Its antigen is undetermined. This entry is derived from a study of T cell responses to AZD1222 COVID-19 vaccine. Germline values: CDR1 SNHLY, CDR2 FYNNEI. This CDR3 spans 15 amino acids. V was cut by 1 base and J by 5 bases, with 14 bases left in between. General study findings and limits: Donors, mostly white British, included more females; clonal diversity was possibly underestimated. Spike-specific TCRs gained breadth and depth after people received two AZD1222 doses. Of spike-specific TCRs, nearly half reportedly target regions left unmutated in variants.

Measured with immunoSEQ multiplex PCR; TCRdb has only the in-frame clones, and not every one. Of 90,000 to 120,000 clones listed, just over 90% are singletons. The V call is TRBV2, the J call TRBJ1-1; no clear D. Specimen: peripheral blood, collected 28 days after the second AZD1222 dose. The sequence was obtained from an adult who received the AZD1222 COVID-19 vaccine. CDR3 coding DNA: TGTGCCAGCAGTGAAGAAGTGGTTTTGGGAACTGAAGCTTTCTTT. Translating it yields CASSEEVVLGTEAFF.